The source of this T cell receptor beta chain is a study of T cells in Graves' hyperthyroidism and ophthalmopathy. Background on the study: Any treatment followed the collection of peripheral blood at initial diagnosis. Study results and limitations: Most thyroid clonotypes expanded above 0.001 were also detected in blood.

The TCR beta CDR3 regions underwent amplification using RNA transcripts as the source. The TCR CDR3 was amplified in a first-round RT-PCR using the HTBI primer set. MiXCR was run by TCRdb on the multiplex PCR reads, yielding one entry per CDR3 protein. Of around 250,000 distinct CDR3 sequences in the sample, about 25% were seen once. Inclusion characteristics of ophthalmopathy patients comprised a Clinical Activity Score of at least 3, a NOSPECS grade of at least 4, and duration under 3 months. Extraction of PBMCs used roughly 9.6 ml of fresh peripheral blood. This clonotype was seen at least ten times. Its antigen is unidentified. Between the trimmed V and J ends, which lost 3 bases and 1 base, there was a span of 0 bases. In germline, CDR1 is MNHNS, CDR2 SASEGT. The CDR3 spans 11 residues.

This receptor was taken from a woman aged 40 to 50 with Graves' ophthalmopathy. This chain connects TRBV6-1 to TRBJ2-5; D not resolved. The material sequenced was blood. The CDR3 here is CASSDQETQYF. In nucleotides, the CDR3 is TGTGCCAGCAGTGACCAAGAGACCCAGTACTTC.